This T cell receptor beta chain was documented in a study of blood T cell repertoires in COVID-19. The trim removed 6 bases at V and 2 bases at J, leaving 14 bases unmatched. The CDR3 contains 19 residues. The germline V gene has CDR1 MDHEN and CDR2 SYDVKM. Only in-frame clones appear in the TCRdb table, and some are missing; sequencing was by immunoSEQ multiplex PCR. The sample has some 100,000 clones; 91% are singletons. Sequenced input: peripheral blood. This receptor was identified in a man in his fifties or sixties with acute or convalescent COVID-19. The chain joins TRBV28 to TRBJ2-7, with TRBD2 matching 15 bases. CDR3 protein: CASRSLGLAGGPVPYEQYF. CDR3 coding DNA: TGTGCCAGCAGATCCCTCGGACTAGCGGGGGGGCCGGTTCCCTACGAGCAGTACTTC.